Given below is one T cell receptor (beta chain) in context. This entry comes from a study of blood T cell repertoires in COVID-19. V was trimmed by 4 bases and J by 4 bases, leaving 9 bases between them. Germline lookup yields CDR1 SGHNT and CDR2 YYREEE (reference sequence). The length of the CDR3 is 12 residues. In the authors' workflow: Quantification of nucleated cells was approximated via reference gene primer amplification. Libraries were prepared by immunoSEQ multiplex PCR; TCRdb keeps only in-frame clonotypes and omits some of them. V, J and clone size are taken as reported in that table, and D and trimming were inferred from the DNA itself. The sample contains about 330,000 clones, about 92% of which appear only once.

The specimen was PBMCs or T cells enriched from blood (not recorded which). The chain couples TRBV5-4 to TRBJ2-7, with D unclear. This clonotype originated in a woman in her 30s who had recovered from COVID-19. The CDR3 DNA is TGTGCCAGCAGCGCGGCTGGGTACGAGCAGTACTTC. As protein: CASSAAGYEQYF.